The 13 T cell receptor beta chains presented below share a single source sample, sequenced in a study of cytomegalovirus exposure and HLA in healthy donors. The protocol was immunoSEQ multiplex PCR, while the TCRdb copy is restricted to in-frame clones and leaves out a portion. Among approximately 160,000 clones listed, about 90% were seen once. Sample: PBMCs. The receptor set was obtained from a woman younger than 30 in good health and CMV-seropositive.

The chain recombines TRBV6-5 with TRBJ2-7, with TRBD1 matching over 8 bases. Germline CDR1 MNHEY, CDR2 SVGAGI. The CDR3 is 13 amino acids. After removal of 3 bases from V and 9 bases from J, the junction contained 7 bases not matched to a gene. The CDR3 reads CASSYDGQGGQYF. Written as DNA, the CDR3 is TGTGCCAGCAGTTATGACGGACAGGGCGGGCAGTACTTC.

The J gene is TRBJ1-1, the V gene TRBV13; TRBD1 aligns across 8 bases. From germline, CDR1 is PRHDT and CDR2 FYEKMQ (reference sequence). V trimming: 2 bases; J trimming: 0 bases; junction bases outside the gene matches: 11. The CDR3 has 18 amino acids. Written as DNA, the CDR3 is TGTGCCAGCAGCTTAAGGCCGGGACAGGCAAACATGAACACTGAAGCTTTCTTT. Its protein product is CASSLRPGQANMNTEAFF.

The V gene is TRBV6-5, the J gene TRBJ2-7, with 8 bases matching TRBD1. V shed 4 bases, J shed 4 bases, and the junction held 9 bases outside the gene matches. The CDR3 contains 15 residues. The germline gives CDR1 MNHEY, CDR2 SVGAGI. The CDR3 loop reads CASSLDRVGKYEQYF. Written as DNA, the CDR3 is TGTGCCAGCAGTTTGGACAGGGTGGGGAAATACGAGCAGTACTTC.

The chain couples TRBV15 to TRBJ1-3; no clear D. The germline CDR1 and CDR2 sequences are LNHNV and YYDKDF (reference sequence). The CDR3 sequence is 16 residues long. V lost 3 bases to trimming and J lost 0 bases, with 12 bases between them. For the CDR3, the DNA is TGTGCCACCAGCAGGGACTGGGCCTCCTCTGGAAACACCATATATTTT. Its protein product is CATSRDWASSGNTIYF.

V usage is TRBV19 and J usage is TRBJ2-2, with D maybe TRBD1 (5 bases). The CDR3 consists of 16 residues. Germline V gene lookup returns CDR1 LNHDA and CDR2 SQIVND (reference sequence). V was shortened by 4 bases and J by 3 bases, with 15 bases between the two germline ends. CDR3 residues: CASSTPPRGYTGELFF. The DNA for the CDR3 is TGTGCCAGTAGTACACCCCCTAGGGGCTACACCGGGGAGCTGTTTTTT. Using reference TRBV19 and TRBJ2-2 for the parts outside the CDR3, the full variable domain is DGGITQSPKYLFRKEGQNVTLSCEQNLNHDAMYWYRQDPGQGLRLIYYSQIVNDFQKGDIAEGYSVSREKKESFPLTVTSAQKNPTAFYLCASSTPPRGYTGELFFGEGSRLTVL.

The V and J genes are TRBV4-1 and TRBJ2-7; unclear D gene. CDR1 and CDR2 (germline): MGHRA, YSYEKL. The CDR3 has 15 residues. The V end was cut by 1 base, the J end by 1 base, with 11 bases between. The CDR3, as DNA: TGCGCCAGCAGCCAAGCGCGTGCGCCGTCCTACGAGCAGTACTTC. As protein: CASSQARAPSYEQYF.

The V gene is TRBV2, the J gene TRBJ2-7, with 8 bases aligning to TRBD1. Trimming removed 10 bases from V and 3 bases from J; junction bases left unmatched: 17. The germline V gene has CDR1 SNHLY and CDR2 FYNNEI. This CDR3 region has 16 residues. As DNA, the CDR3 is TGTGCCAACCACCGATTTCTTGGACAGGGTATCTACGAGCAGTACTTC. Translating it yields CANHRFLGQGIYEQYF.

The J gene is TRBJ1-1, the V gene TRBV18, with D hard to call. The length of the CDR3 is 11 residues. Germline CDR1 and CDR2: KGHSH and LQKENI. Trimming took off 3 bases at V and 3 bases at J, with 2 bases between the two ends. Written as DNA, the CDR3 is TGTGCCAGCTCACCCGACACTGAAGCTTTCTTT. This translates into CASSPDTEAFF.

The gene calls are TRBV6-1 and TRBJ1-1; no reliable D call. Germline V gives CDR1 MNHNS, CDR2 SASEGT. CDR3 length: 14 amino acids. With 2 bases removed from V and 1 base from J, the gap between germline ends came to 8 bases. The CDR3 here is CASSERAANTEAFF. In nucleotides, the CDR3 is TGTGCCAGCAGTGAACGAGCGGCGAACACTGAAGCTTTCTTT.

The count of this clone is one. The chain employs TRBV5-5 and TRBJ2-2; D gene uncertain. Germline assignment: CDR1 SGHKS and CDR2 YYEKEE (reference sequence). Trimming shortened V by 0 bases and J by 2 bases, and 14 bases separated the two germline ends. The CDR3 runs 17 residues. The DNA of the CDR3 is TGTGCCAGCAGCTTGGCAGGCCCCCGCCTTAACACCGGGGAGCTGTTTTTT. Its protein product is CASSLAGPRLNTGELFF.

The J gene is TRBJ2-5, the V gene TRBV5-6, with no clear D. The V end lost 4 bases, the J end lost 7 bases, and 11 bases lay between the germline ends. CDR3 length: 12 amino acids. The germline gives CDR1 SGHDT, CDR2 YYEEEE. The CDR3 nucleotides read TGTGCCAGCAGCCCGCGGCGCGGGACCCAGTACTTC. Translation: CASSPRRGTQYF.

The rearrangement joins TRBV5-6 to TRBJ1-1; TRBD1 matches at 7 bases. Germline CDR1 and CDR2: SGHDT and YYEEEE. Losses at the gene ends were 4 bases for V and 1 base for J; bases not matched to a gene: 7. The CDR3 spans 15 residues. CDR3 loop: CASSANQGGNTEAFF. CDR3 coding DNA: TGTGCCAGCAGCGCAAACCAGGGGGGGAACACTGAAGCTTTCTTT. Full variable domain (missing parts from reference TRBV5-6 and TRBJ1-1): DAGVTQSPTHLIKTRGQQVTLRCSPKSGHDTVSWYQQALGQGPQFIFQYYEEEERQRGNFPDRFSGHQFPNYSSELNVNALLLGDSALYLCASSANQGGNTEAFFGQGTRLTVV.

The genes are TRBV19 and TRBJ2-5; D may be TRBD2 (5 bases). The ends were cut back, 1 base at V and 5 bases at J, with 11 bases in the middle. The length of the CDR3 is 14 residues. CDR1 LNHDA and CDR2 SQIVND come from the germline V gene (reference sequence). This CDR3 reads CASSIGRRGETQYF. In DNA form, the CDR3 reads TGTGCCAGTAGTATAGGCAGGCGAGGGGAGACCCAGTACTTC. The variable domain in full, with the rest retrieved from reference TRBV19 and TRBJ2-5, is DGGITQSPKYLFRKEGQNVTLSCEQNLNHDAMYWYRQDPGQGLRLIYYSQIVNDFQKGDIAEGYSVSREKKESFPLTVTSAQKNPTAFYLCASSIGRRGETQYFGPGTRLLVL.